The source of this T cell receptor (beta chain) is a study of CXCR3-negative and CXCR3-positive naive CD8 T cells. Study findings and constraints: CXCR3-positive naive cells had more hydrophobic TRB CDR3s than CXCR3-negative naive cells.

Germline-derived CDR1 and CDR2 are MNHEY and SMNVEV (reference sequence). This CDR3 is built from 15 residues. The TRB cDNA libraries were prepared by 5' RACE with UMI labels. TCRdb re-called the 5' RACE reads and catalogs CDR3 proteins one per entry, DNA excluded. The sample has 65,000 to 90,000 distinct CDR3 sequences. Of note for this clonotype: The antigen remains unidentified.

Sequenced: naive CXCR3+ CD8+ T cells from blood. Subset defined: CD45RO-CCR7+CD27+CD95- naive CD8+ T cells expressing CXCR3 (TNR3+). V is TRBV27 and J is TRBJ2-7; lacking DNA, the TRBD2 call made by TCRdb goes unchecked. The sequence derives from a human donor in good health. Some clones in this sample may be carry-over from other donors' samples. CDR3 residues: CASSRPLAGAYEQYF.